The T cell receptor (beta chain) under discussion was sequenced for a study of siplizumab effects on memory and regulatory T cells. This clone was recorded once. The germline V gene has CDR1 MNHEY and CDR2 SVGAGI. V was trimmed by 5 bases and J by 3 bases, leaving 10 bases between them. The CDR3 has 13 residues. Generated by immunoSEQ multiplex PCR, the TCRdb table keeps only in-frame clones and is missing some. The repertoire consists of about 120,000 clones, with around 94% occurring once and the leading ten covering roughly 1.7%. The rearrangement links TRBV6-5 to TRBJ1-1; D unresolved. This TCR derives from a human donor in good health. The sample consisted of non-Treg CD4+ T cells sorted from blood. As DNA, the CDR3 is TGTGCCAGCAGTCCGCGCCGGGACACTGAAGCTTTCTTT. Translated, it gives CASSPRRDTEAFF.